The 25 T cell receptor beta chains presented below share a single source sample, sequenced in a study of shared clonotypes between healthy human individuals. Terminally differentiated effector memory CD45RA+ cells were excluded from the naive CD8 cells, which were CD45RO-negative and positively selected for CCR7. Here immunoSEQ multiplex PCR was the method, and the copy in TCRdb shows in-frame clones only, minus some. This table holds about 820,000 clones, around 92% found once. The source material was naive CD8+ T cells sorted from blood. These receptor sequences come from a man between 25 and 39 years old in good health.

The chain is built from TRBV7-9 and TRBJ2-1; possibly TRBD1 for D (5 bases). CDR1 and CDR2 from the germline V gene are SEHNR and FQNEAQ (reference sequence). V dropped 5 bases and J dropped 15 bases, with 14 bases sitting between them. The CDR3 has 11 residues. As DNA, the CDR3 is TGTGCCAGCAGCCGGTTACCCCAGGGGTTCTTC. Protein: CASSRLPQGFF.

The chain couples TRBV7-9 to TRBJ2-7; D not resolved. Trimming left V 0 bases short and J 1 base short, with 4 bases between. Germline V gene lookup returns CDR1 SEHNR and CDR2 FQNEAQ (reference sequence). This CDR3 has 13 amino acids. CDR3 nucleotides: TGTGCCAGCAGCTTAGCGATTTCCTACGAGCAGTACTTC. It yields the protein CASSLAISYEQYF.

This clone was seen once. A much larger clonotype is one base distant, so this may be a read error. Different DNA sequences within this sample yield the same CDR3. The chain employs TRBV28 and TRBJ2-7; unclear D gene. Germline V CDR1 and CDR2: MDHEN, SYDVKM. V lost 6 bases to trimming and J lost 2 bases, with 8 bases between them. The CDR3 spans 12 residues. The CDR3 DNA is TGTGCCAGCAGCTCACAGACCTACGAGCAGTACTTC. Translation: CASSSQTYEQYF.

The V gene is TRBV28, the J gene TRBJ1-5, with D maybe TRBD1 (5 bases). Per the germline V gene, CDR1 is MDHEN and CDR2 is SYDVKM. The CDR3 is 14 amino acids. Trimming pared 5 bases from V and 6 bases from J, leaving 14 bases between. CDR3 in amino acids: CASSPPGRTQPQHF. CDR3 nucleotides: TGTGCCAGCAGTCCTCCAGGGCGCACTCAGCCCCAGCATTTT.

As regards this clone: The same CDR3 arises from other DNA sequences in this sample as well. The CDR3 DNA sequence: TGTGCCAGCAGTTTAGCTGGACTCTACAATGAGCAGTTCTTC. Its protein is CASSLAGLYNEQFF. This chain joins TRBV27 and TRBJ2-1; TRBD2 is a possible D gene (5 bases). Trimming left V 2 bases short and J 3 bases short, with 8 bases between. CDR1 and CDR2 (germline): MNHEY, SMNVEV (reference sequence). The CDR3 consists of 14 residues.

This chain joins TRBV7-6 and TRBJ2-1; a possible D gene is TRBD2 (5 bases). Germline values: CDR1 SGHVS, CDR2 FNYEAQ. The length of the CDR3 is 13 residues. V was pared by 0 bases and J by 8 bases, with 8 bases between. The CDR3 sequence is CASSLAPSHEQFF. The CDR3 DNA follows: TGTGCCAGCAGCTTAGCACCTAGCCATGAGCAGTTCTTC. Drawing the rest from reference TRBV7-6 and TRBJ2-1, the complete variable domain is GAGVSQSPRYKVTKRGQDVALRCDPISGHVSLYWYRQALGQGPEFLTYFNYEAQQDKSGLPNDRFSAERPEGSISTLTIQRTEQRDSAMYRCASSLAPSHEQFFGPGTRLTVL.

The chain recombines TRBV28 with TRBJ2-1, with 8 bases that match TRBD2. The CDR3 has 14 amino acids. V gave up 5 bases and J gave up 9 bases; unmatched junction bases: 9. Germline CDR1 reads MDHEN; CDR2 reads SYDVKM. In DNA, the CDR3 is TGTGCCAGCAGTCCGGGACTAGTAATAATTGAGCAGTTCTTC. Translated: CASSPGLVIIEQFF.

V gene TRBV7-8 combines with J gene TRBJ2-1, with D perhaps matching TRBD1 (8 bases). The V end lost 4 bases, the J end lost 14 bases, and 27 bases lay between the germline ends. CDR3 size: 16 residues. From germline, CDR1 is SGHVS and CDR2 FQNEAQ. The CDR3 here is CASSSQRDRQAPFEFF. The CDR3, as DNA: TGTGCCAGCAGCTCACAGCGGGACAGGCAAGCCCCATTCGAGTTCTTC.

The rearrangement joins TRBV27 to TRBJ2-7; TRBD1 agrees at 12 bases. J was trimmed by 3 bases and V by 4 bases; bases with no gene match: 4. There are 15 residues in the CDR3. Germline assignment: CDR1 MNHEY and CDR2 SMNVEV (reference sequence). CDR3 coding DNA: TGTGCCAGCAGTTGGGGACAGGGGGCCGACTACGAGCAGTACTTC. Its protein is CASSWGQGADYEQYF.

The chain links TRBV7-5 to TRBJ2-7; the table's D call, TRBD2, has no DNA check behind it. TRBV7-5 counts as a pseudogene. This CDR3 is built from 18 residues. The CDR3 DNA reads TGTGCCAGAAGCCCAAGGTGGGCGACTTCAGAGGGTTCCTACGAGCAGTACTTC. It yields the protein CARSPRWATSEGSYEQYF.

The J gene is TRBJ2-5, the V gene TRBV28; perhaps TRBD1 as D (6 bases). Trimming took 6 bases from V and 2 from J, leaving 22 bases between them. Germline CDR1 is MDHEN and CDR2 is SYDVKM. This CDR3 is 17 amino acids long. CDR3 protein: CASRGRGRTALQETQYF. In nucleotides, the CDR3 is TGTGCCAGCAGGGGAAGGGGAAGGACAGCCTTGCAAGAGACCCAGTACTTC.

The chain is built from TRBV10-2 and TRBJ2-7, with TRBD1 identical over 8 bases. Trimming removed 6 bases from V and 3 bases from J; junction bases left unmatched: 7. This CDR3 is built from 14 residues. In germline, CDR1 is WSHSY, CDR2 SAAADI. CDR3 sequence reads: CASSSTGAHYEQYF. The CDR3 nucleotides are TGCGCCAGCAGCTCGACAGGGGCCCACTACGAGCAGTACTTC.

The chain joins TRBV21-1 to TRBJ2-1; the D call in the table, TRBD2, was not verified against the DNA. TRBV21-1 counts as a pseudogene. The CDR3 covers 16 residues. The CDR3 bases are TGTGCCAGCAGCAAAGAAGGGCTAGCGGGAGACAATGAGCAGTTCTTC. Encoded protein: CASSKEGLAGDNEQFF.

The V gene is TRBV4-1, the J gene TRBJ1-1; possible D gene TRBD1, 5 bases. CDR3 size: 13 residues. V was clipped by 2 bases and J by 3 bases, with 7 bases between them. Per the germline V gene, CDR1 is MGHRA and CDR2 is YSYEKL. The CDR3 nucleotides are TGCGCCAGCAGCCAACCGGGGGACACTGAAGCTTTCTTT. Translated: CASSQPGDTEAFF.

The CDR3 region has the DNA TGTGCCAGCAGTTTAATCTCGAACAATGAGCAGTTCTTC. Translated: CASSLISNNEQFF. This chain joins TRBV28 and TRBJ2-1, with D uncertain. In germline, CDR1 is MDHEN, CDR2 SYDVKM. Trimming pared 2 bases from V and 5 bases from J, leaving 7 bases between. This CDR3 is 13 amino acids long.

This CDR3 is CASSFQGSSGRYNEQFF. The CDR3, as DNA: TGTGCCAGCAGCTTTCAAGGCTCGAGCGGACGCTACAATGAGCAGTTCTTC. The chain has TRBV5-6 and TRBJ2-1, with TRBD2 as a possible D gene (5 bases). Germline CDR1 is SGHDT and CDR2 is YYEEEE. The CDR3 is 17 residues long. Trimming cost V 2 bases and J 3 bases, with 18 bases left between them.

The chain uses TRBV29-1 and TRBJ2-5, with 7 positions matching TRBD1. Germline V CDR1 and CDR2: SQVTM, ANQGSEA. Trimming at V came to 4 bases and at J to 3 bases, leaving 14 bases not matched to a gene. The CDR3 consists of 16 residues. CDR3 DNA: TGCAGCGTTGGGGATCCCGGACAGGAGCAGAAAGAGACCCAGTACTTC. This translates into CSVGDPGQEQKETQYF.

V usage is TRBV7-9 and J usage is TRBJ1-2; perhaps TRBD1 as D (6 bases). V was shortened by 3 bases and J by 6 bases, with 20 bases between the two germline ends. CDR3 length: 16 residues. Germline CDR1 SEHNR, CDR2 FQNEAQ (reference sequence). The CDR3 bases are TGTGCCAGCAGCTTTTTCCCGGGGGCCCCTCCAAATGGCTACACCTTC. Protein product: CASSFFPGAPPNGYTF. Full variable domain (missing parts from reference TRBV7-9 and TRBJ1-2): DTGVSQNPRHKITKRGQNVTFRCDPISEHNRLYWYRQTLGQGPEFLTYFQNEAQLEKSRLLSDRFSAERPKGSFSTLEIQRTEQGDSAMYLCASSFFPGAPPNGYTFGSGTRLTVV.

J is TRBJ2-1 and V is TRBV27, with TRBD2 identical over 9 bases. Trimming removed 3 bases from V and 7 bases from J; junction bases left unmatched: 4. The CDR3 is 14 amino acids. Germline CDR1 and CDR2: MNHEY and SMNVEV (reference sequence). This CDR3 reads CASSFSGRKNEQFF. As DNA, the CDR3 is TGTGCCAGCAGTTTTAGCGGGAGAAAGAATGAGCAGTTCTTC.

This clone came up a few times. This chain uses TRBV10-2 with TRBJ2-3; either TRBD1 or TRBD2 may supply D (6 bases each). The CDR3 extends over 14 amino acids. Germline lookup yields CDR1 WSHSY and CDR2 SAAADI. With 4 bases removed from V and 1 base from J, the gap between germline ends came to 9 bases. The CDR3, as DNA: TGCGCCAGCAGTGGGGGGGCGGGCACAGATACGCAGTATTTT. Its translation is CASSGGAGTDTQYF.

About this clone: The same CDR3 can be traced to other DNA sequences in this sample. V and J are TRBV7-6 and TRBJ2-2; 7 positions agree with TRBD1. CDR3 length equals 14 residues. Trimming removed 1 base from V and 6 bases from J; junction bases left unmatched: 2. CDR1 is SGHVS, CDR2 FNYEAQ, per germline. The CDR3 DNA follows: TGTGCCAGCAGCTTAGGACAGGGATCCGGGGAGCTGTTTTTT. This sequence encodes CASSLGQGSGELFF. Drawing the rest from reference TRBV7-6 and TRBJ2-2, the complete variable domain is GAGVSQSPRYKVTKRGQDVALRCDPISGHVSLYWYRQALGQGPEFLTYFNYEAQQDKSGLPNDRFSAERPEGSISTLTIQRTEQRDSAMYRCASSLGQGSGELFFGEGSRLTVL.

This clone has just one count. This sequence joins TRBV28 and TRBJ2-1, with TRBD2 as a possible D gene (5 bases). V dropped 6 bases and J dropped 0 bases, with 12 bases sitting between them. The CDR3 loop spans 15 amino acids. Per germline, CDR1 MDHEN and CDR2 SYDVKM. CDR3: CASRRLRVSYNEQFF. As DNA, the CDR3 is TGTGCCAGCAGGCGTCTGCGGGTCTCCTACAATGAGCAGTTCTTC. The whole variable domain, filled in from reference TRBV28 and TRBJ2-1, reads DVKVTQSSRYLVKRTGEKVFLECVQDMDHENMFWYRQDPGLGLRLIYFSYDVKMKEKGDIPEGYSVSREKKERFSLILESASTNQTSMYLCASRRLRVSYNEQFFGPGTRLTVL.

The chain joins TRBV7-2 to TRBJ2-1; 11 bases agree with TRBD2. The CDR3 is made up of 16 amino acids. Unmatched junction bases numbered 6, after V lost 5 bases and J lost 3 bases. CDR1 is SGHTA, CDR2 FQGNSA, per germline. The CDR3 protein is CASSPRLAGYYNEQFF. The CDR3 bases are TGTGCCAGCAGCCCCAGACTAGCGGGGTACTACAATGAGCAGTTCTTC.

This clone was counted ten times or more. The V call is TRBV5-4, the J call TRBJ2-7; possible D gene TRBD1, 6 bases. CDR3 length equals 14 residues. Germline CDR1 and CDR2: SGHNT and YYREEE (reference sequence). V lost 4 bases and J 3 bases, leaving 14 bases between the germline ends. This CDR3 reads CASSQMGHLYEQYF. The CDR3 region has the DNA TGTGCCAGCAGCCAAATGGGACACCTCTACGAGCAGTACTTC. The full variable domain, its missing parts supplied by reference TRBV5-4 and TRBJ2-7, is ETGVTQSPTHLIKTRGQQVTLRCSSQSGHNTVSWYQQALGQGPQFIFQYYREEENGRGNFPPRFSGLQFPNYSSELNVNALELDDSALYLCASSQMGHLYEQYFGPGTRLTVT.

The chain uses TRBV9 and TRBJ2-1, with a tentative D call TRBD1 (6 bases). Germline CDR1 and CDR2: SGDLS and YYNGEE. This CDR3 is built from 11 residues. V was cut by 7 bases and J by 9 bases, with 11 bases left in between. CDR3 in amino acids: CASGNRVEQFF. The CDR3 DNA follows: TGTGCCAGCGGAAACAGGGTTGAGCAGTTCTTC.